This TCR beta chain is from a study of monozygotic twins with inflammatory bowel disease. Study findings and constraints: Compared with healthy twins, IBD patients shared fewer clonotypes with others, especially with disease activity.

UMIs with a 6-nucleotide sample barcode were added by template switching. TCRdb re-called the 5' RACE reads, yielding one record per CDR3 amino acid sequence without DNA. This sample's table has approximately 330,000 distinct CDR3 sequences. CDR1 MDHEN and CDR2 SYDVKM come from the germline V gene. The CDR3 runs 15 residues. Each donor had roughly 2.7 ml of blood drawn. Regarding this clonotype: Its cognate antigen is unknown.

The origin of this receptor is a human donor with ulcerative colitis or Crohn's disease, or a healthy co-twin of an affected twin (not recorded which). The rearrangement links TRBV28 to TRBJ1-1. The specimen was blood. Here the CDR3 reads CASTTHDGSRVEAFF.